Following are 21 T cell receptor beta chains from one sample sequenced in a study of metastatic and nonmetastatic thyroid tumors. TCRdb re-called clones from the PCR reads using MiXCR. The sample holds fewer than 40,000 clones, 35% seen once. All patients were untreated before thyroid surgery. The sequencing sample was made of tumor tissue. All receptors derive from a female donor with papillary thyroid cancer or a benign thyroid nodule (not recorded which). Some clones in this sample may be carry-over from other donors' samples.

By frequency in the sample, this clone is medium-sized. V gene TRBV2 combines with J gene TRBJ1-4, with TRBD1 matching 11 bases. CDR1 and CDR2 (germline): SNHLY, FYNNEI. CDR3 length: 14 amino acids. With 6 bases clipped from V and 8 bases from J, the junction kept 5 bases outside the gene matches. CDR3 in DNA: TGTGCCAGCAGGACCGGGACAGGGGGAGAAAAACTGTTTTTT. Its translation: CASRTGTGGEKLFF. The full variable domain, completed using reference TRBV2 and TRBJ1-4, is EPEVTQTPSHQVTQMGQEVILRCVPISNHLYFYWYRQILGQKVEFLVSFYNNEISEKSEIFDDQFSVERPDGSNFTLKIRSTKLEDSAMYFCASRTGTGGEKLFFGSGTQLSVL.

CDR3 sequence (DNA): TGCAGTGCTAGACTAGCGGGCGACACCGGGGAGCTGTTTTTT. This sequence encodes CSARLAGDTGELFF. The chain employs TRBV20-1 and TRBJ2-2; TRBD2 matches 8 bases. In germline, CDR1 is DFQATT, CDR2 SNEGSKA (reference sequence). This CDR3 comprises 14 residues. V lost 2 bases, J lost 3 bases, and 2 bases stayed unmatched.

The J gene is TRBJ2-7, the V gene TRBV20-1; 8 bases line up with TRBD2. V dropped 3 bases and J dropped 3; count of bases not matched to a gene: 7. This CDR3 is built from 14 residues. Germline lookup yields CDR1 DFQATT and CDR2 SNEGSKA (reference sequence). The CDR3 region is CSAREAGVYYEQYF. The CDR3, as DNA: TGCAGTGCTAGGGAAGCGGGAGTCTACTACGAGCAGTACTTC.

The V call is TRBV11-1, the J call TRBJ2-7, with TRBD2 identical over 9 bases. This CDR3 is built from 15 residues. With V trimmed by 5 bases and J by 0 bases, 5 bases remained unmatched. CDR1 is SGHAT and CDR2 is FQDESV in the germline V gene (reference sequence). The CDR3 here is CASSPNSGSSYEQYF. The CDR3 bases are TGTGCCAGCAGCCCGAATAGCGGGAGCTCCTACGAGCAGTACTTC.

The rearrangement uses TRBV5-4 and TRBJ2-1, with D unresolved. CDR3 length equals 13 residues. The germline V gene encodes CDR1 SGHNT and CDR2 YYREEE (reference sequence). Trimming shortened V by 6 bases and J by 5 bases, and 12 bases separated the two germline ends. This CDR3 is CASINPVDNEQFF. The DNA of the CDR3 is TGTGCCAGCATCAACCCGGTTGACAATGAGCAGTTCTTC.

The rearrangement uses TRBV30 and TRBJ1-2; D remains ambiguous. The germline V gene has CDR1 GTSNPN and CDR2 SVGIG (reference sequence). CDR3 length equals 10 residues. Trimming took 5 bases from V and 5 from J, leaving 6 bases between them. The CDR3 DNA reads TGTGCCTGGGTTGATTATGGCTACACCTTC. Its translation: CAWVDYGYTF.

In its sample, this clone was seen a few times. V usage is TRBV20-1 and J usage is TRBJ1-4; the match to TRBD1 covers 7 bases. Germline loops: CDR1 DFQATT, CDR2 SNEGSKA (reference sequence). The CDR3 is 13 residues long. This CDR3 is CSGTGADNEKLFF. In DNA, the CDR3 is TGCAGCGGTACAGGGGCGGATAATGAAAAACTGTTTTTT.

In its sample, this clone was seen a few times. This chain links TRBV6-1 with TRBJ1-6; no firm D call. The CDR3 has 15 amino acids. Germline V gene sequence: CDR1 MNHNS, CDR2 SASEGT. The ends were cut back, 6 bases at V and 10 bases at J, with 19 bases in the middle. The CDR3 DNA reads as TGTGCCAGCAGGGCACCGGACGGTTCTTCATCACCCCTCCACTTT. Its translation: CASRAPDGSSSPLHF.

In DNA, the CDR3 is TGTGCCAGCAGCTTGGGCTCACTCGAGCAGTACTTC. Encoded protein: CASSLGSLEQYF. The chain links TRBV5-5 to TRBJ2-7; D gene ambiguous. This CDR3 region has 12 residues. Germline V gives CDR1 SGHKS, CDR2 YYEKEE (reference sequence). V was trimmed by 0 bases and J by 6 bases, leaving 7 bases between them.

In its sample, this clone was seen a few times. CDR3 protein: CASSKLGNEQFF. The DNA of the CDR3 is TGTGCCAGCAGCAAATTGGGAAATGAGCAGTTCTTC. V is TRBV12-3 or TRBV12-4 and J is TRBJ2-1; D uncertain. The CDR3 loop spans 12 amino acids. Trimming took 6 bases from V and 7 from J, leaving 10 bases between them.

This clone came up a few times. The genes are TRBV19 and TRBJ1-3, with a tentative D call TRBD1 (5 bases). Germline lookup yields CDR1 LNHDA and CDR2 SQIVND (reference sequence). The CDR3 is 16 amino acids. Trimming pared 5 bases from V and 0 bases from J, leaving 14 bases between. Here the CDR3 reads CASSAGTGASGNTIYF. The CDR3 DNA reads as TGTGCCAGTAGTGCCGGGACGGGCGCCTCTGGAAACACCATATATTTT.

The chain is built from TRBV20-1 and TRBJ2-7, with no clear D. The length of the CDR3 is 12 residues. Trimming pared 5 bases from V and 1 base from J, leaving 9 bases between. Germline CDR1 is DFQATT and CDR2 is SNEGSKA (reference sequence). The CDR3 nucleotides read TGCAGTGCTGGGAAGGAGTCCTACGAGCAGTACTTC. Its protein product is CSAGKESYEQYF.

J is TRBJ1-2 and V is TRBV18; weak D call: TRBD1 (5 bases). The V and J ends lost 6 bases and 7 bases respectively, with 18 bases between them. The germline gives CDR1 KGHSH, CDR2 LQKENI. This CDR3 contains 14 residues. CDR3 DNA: TGTGCCAGCTCCGGGGACCCGGGTTTAGGTGGCTACACCTTC. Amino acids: CASSGDPGLGGYTF.

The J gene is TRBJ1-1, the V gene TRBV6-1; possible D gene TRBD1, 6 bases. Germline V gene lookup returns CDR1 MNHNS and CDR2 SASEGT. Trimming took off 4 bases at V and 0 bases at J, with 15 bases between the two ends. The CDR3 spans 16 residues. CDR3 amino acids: CASSGGLGALNTEAFF. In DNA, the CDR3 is TGTGCCAGCAGTGGCGGGTTGGGGGCCCTGAACACTGAAGCTTTCTTT.

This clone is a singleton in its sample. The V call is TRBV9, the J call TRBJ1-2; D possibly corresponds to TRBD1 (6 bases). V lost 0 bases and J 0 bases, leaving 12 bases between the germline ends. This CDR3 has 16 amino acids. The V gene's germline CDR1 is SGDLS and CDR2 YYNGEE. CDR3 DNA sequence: TGTGCCAGCAGCGTAGCTCCAGGGGCCCCTAACTATGGCTACACCTTC. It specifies CASSVAPGAPNYGYTF.

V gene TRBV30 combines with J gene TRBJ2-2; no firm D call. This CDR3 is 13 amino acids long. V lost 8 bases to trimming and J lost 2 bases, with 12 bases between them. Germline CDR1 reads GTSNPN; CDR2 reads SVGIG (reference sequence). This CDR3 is CAHKGANTGELFF. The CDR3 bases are TGTGCCCATAAAGGCGCCAACACCGGGGAGCTGTTTTTT.

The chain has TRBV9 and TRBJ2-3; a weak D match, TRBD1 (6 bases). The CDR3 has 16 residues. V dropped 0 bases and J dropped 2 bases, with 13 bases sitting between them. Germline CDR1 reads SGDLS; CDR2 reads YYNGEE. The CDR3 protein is CASSVVGQFFTDTQYF. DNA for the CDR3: TGTGCCAGCAGCGTAGTGGGACAATTTTTCACAGATACGCAGTATTTT.

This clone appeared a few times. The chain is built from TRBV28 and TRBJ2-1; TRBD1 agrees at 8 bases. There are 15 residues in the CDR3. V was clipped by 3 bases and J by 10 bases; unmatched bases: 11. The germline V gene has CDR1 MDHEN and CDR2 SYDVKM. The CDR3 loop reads CASSFPSGQGLEQFF. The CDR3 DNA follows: TGTGCCAGCAGTTTTCCCTCAGGACAGGGTTTAGAGCAGTTCTTC. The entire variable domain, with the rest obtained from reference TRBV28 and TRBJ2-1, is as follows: DVKVTQSSRYLVKRTGEKVFLECVQDMDHENMFWYRQDPGLGLRLIYFSYDVKMKEKGDIPEGYSVSREKKERFSLILESASTNQTSMYLCASSFPSGQGLEQFFGPGTRLTVL.

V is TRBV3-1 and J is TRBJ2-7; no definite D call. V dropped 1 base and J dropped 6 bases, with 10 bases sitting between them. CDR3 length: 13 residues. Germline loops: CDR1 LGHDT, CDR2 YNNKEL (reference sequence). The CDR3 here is CASSQVESVEQYF. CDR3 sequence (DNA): TGTGCCAGCAGCCAAGTCGAAAGTGTCGAGCAGTACTTC.

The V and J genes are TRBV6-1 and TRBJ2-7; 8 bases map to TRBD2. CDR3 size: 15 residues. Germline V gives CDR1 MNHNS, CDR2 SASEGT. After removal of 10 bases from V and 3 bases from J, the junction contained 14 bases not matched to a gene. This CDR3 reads CATYPGGGDFYEQYF. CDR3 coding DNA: TGTGCCACGTACCCCGGGGGGGGGGACTTCTACGAGCAGTACTTC.

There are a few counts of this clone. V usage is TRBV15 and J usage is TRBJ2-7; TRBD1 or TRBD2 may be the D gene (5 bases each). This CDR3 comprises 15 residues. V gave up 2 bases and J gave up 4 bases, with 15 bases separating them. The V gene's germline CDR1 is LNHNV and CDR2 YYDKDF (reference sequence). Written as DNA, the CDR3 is TGTGCCACCAGCAGAAGTATTGGGACGGAGTACGAGCAGTACTTC. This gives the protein CATSRSIGTEYEQYF.